Listed here is a single T cell receptor beta chain. Its recognized antigen is unknown. Per-nucleotide qualities are absent, and no much larger clonotype sits a single base away. A cohort of about 31 patients with locally advanced or metastatic urothelial carcinoma, treated at Memorial Sloan Kettering on a trial protocol, was included. Peripheral blood mononuclear cells were collected pretreatment and during treatment, at between 1 and 8 total time points per patient. The Qiagen DNeasy Blood extraction kit was used to purify genomic DNA from total PBMCs and from tumor samples. PBMCs were collected pretreatment and during treatment and were isolated and stored as previously described. This sample was taken from a study of PD-L1 blockade in urothelial cancer (dated by TCRdb to 2017 to 2019). Study-wide context: All patients started therapy in about 2014 and received atezolizumab 1,200 mg intravenously every 3 weeks. An exploratory multi-omic analysis was conducted of the somatic, immune and clinical correlates of response to PD-L1 blockade with atezolizumab in urothelial cancer. Twenty-five of 29 patients were males with bladder-origin urothelial cancer, and about 65% of the roughly 30 reported a prior smoking history. Blood samples were analyzed 3 weeks after the start of treatment (second dose) and 6 weeks after the start of treatment. Nine patients achieved durable clinical benefit and approximately 20 did not. Patients had an ECOG performance status of 0 or 1 and had received between 0 and 3 prior chemotherapy regimens. Twenty-nine patients had pretreatment blood TCR-seq, some 25 had at least one posttreatment blood collection, and some 25 had tumor TCR-seq. Durable clinical benefit was defined as a progression-free survival longer than 6 months, and TCR features were additionally tested against progression-free survival and overall survival. Whole exome sequencing and RNA sequencing of pretreatment tumors were performed alongside TCR sequencing in the same patients. A median of roughly 140,000 T cells and just over 80,000 unique TCRs was obtained from blood samples, and a median clonality of roughly 0.074 was observed. Pretreatment tumor samples, along with matched peripheral blood serially collected before and after atezolizumab treatment, were subjected to TCR sequencing. Summary of the overall study and its limitations: Small sample size (n ≈ 30) and many exploratory analyses mean the results are intended to be hypothesis-generating. A pretreatment peripheral blood TCR clonality below the median was linked to improved progression-free and overall survival. At 3 weeks after the start of treatment, tumor-associated TCR clones in peripheral blood had expanded more in patients with durable benefit (n ≈ 20, p = 0.022).

Synthetic TCR analog templates were spiked into each PCR to estimate absolute template abundance from read counts. Using the immunoSEQ assay, TCRbeta CDR3 regions were amplified from genomic DNA with bias-controlled V and J gene primers. Sequencing of rearranged TCRbeta segments was performed at approximately 20X coverage. The study's own analysis went as follows. Sequencing errors were corrected by clustering and CDR3s were annotated against IMGT to assign V, D and J genes. Out-of-frame and stop-codon sequences were excluded, and only productive TCRbeta rearrangements were used in downstream analyses. Clonality was computed as one minus Shannon entropy normalized by the log of the number of unique productive sequences. Clones differing between time points or between blood and tumor were identified by Fisher's exact test with Benjamini-Hochberg correction at adjusted p below 0.01. TCRdb carries this immuneACCESS record with in-frame sequences only. Its versions omit some clonotypes, under half of them owing to an unresolved V gene in the studies checked, with the rest unexplained. That table furnishes V, J and clone size, whereas the DNA furnished D and trimming. This sample lists tens of thousands of clones; more than 75% were detected once. Together, the top ten hold 1.5% to 2% of the sample.

This clonotype was obtained from a man between 45 and 60 years old with urothelial cancer. This specimen was PBMCs, taken around atezolizumab (anti-PD-L1) treatment.

The CDR3 region reads CASSTGGSNQPQHF. The bases are TGTGCCAGTAGTACAGGTGGGAGCAATCAGCCCCAGCATTTT. The chain couples TRBV19 to TRBJ1-5; the D gene cannot be resolved reliably. The germline V gene (reference sequence) yields LNHDA for CDR1 and SQIVND for CDR2. V is pared back by 4 bases and J by 1 base, with 8 bases lying between the germline termini. The CDR3, from cysteine to phenylalanine, totals 14 residues. CDR3 DNA only is kept here, 42 bases in frame from base 1.